The sequence of this T cell receptor beta chain was determined in a study of a mutant IDH1 vaccine in newly diagnosed glioma. Study information: Sex among treated patients split about 60% male, roughly 38% female; mean age was about 43 years.

V was clipped by 8 bases and J by 7 bases; unmatched bases: 10. CDR1 MNHEY and CDR2 SMNVEV come from the germline V gene (reference sequence). The CDR3 is 13 residues long. The time point here: baseline, week 1 (first vaccination visit). Treatment here: pre-vaccination baseline after standard-of-care therapy. The assay was immunoSEQ multiplex PCR, and TCRdb's table has in-frame clones only and misses some. The sample consists of roughly 51,000 clones, about nine tenths of them appearing once. Study results and caveats: Pseudoprogression seemed unrelated to changes in top peripheral T cell clonotypes.

In the case of this clone: Its antigen is unknown.

The sample was PBMCs, taken from a glioma patient treated with radiotherapy, temozolomide or both. This chain joins TRBV27 and TRBJ2-7; 8 bases align to TRBD2. The sequence came from a middle-aged man with glioma. The chain's CDR3 is CASLEAGAGEQYF. CDR3 nucleotide sequence: TGTGCCAGCTTAGAAGCGGGAGCTGGAGAGCAGTACTTC.